This TCR beta chain appears in the sequencing data of a study of cytomegalovirus exposure and HLA in healthy donors. Study observations and caveats: A later analysis revealed that TCR association rates differed between HLA loci, peaking at DRB1 and bottoming out at HLA-C. A reported reduction in N-insertions relative to the approximately 670-donor mean was seen in an Asian-associated ancestry cluster in a later analysis.

V lost 1 base and J lost 5, with 10 bases in between. CDR1 LGHNA and CDR2 YNFKEQ come from the germline V gene. This CDR3 region has 14 residues. In the case of this clone: As yet, its antigen is unknown. In the same sample, other DNA sequences code for this CDR3.

The PCR employed 60 Vbeta primers together with 13 Jbeta primers. Using immunoSEQ multiplex PCR, the repertoire was profiled, and TCRdb retains in-frame clones only, with some absent. The sample shows about 130,000 clones, roughly four fifths of them seen only once. The receptor's source is a man aged 30-40 years in good health and CMV-seronegative. Sequences were obtained from PBMCs. This sequence joins TRBV4-2 and TRBJ2-3, with a weak D call TRBD2 (5 bases). DNA for the CDR3: TGTGCCAGCAGCCAAGCTTCGAGGGAAGATACGCAGTATTTT. It is translated as CASSQASREDTQYF.